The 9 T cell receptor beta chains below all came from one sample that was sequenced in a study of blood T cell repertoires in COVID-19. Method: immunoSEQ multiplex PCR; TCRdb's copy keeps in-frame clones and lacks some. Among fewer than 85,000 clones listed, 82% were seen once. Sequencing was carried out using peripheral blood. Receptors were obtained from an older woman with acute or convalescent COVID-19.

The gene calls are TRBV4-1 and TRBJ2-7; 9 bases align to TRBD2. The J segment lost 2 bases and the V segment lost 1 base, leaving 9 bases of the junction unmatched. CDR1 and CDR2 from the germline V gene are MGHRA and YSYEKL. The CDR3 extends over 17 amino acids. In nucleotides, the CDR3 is TGCGCCAGCAGCCAAGGGACTTCGGGACTAGCCCCCTACGAGCAGTACTTC. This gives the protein CASSQGTSGLAPYEQYF.

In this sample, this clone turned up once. This chain's CDR3 is CAISPGLAGGLETQYF. The CDR3 DNA follows: TGTGCCATCAGTCCCGGACTAGCGGGGGGGCTCGAGACCCAGTACTTC. This chain links TRBV10-3 with TRBJ2-5; 15 bases agree with TRBD2. CDR1 and CDR2 from the germline V gene are ENHRY and SYGVKD. With V trimmed by 5 bases and J by 5 bases, 6 bases remained unmatched. This CDR3 is built from 16 residues.

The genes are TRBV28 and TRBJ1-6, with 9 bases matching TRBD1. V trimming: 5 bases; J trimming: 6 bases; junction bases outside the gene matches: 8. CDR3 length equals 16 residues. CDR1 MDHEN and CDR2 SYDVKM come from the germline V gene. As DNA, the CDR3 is TGTGCCAGCAGTGCGCCCGGGACAGGGAGTAATTCACCCCTCCACTTT. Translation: CASSAPGTGSNSPLHF.

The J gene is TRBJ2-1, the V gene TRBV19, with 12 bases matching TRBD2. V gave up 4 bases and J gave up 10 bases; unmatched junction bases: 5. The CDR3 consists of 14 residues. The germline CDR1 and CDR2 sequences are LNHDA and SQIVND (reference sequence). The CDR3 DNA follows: TGTGCCAGTAGTAGAAGACTAGCGGGAGAAGAGCAGTTCTTC. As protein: CASSRRLAGEEQFF.

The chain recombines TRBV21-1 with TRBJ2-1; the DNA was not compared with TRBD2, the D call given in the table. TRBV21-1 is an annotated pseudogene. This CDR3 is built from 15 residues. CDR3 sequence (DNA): TGTGCCAGCAGCAAAGAACCCCTAAAAGACAATGAGCAGTTCTTC. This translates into CASSKEPLKDNEQFF.

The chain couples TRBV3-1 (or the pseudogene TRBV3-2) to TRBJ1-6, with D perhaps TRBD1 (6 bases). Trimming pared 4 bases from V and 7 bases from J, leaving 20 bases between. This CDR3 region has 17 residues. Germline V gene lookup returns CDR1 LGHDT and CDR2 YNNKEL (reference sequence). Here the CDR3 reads CASSPPRGGAGNSPLHF. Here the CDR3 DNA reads TGTGCCAGCAGCCCGCCTCGGGGGGGGGCTGGGAATTCACCCCTCCACTTT.

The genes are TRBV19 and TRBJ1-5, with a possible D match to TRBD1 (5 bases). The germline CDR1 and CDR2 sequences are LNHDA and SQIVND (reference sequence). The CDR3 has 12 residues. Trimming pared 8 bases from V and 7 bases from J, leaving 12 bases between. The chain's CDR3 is CASGKGWQPQHF. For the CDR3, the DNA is TGTGCCAGTGGTAAGGGGTGGCAGCCCCAGCATTTT.

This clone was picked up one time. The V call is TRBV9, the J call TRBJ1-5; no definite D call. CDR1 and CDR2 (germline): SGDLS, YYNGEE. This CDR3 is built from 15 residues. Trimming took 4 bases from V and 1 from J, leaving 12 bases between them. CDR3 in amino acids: CASSRGDTSNQPQHF. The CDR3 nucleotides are TGTGCCAGCAGCCGAGGCGATACAAGCAATCAGCCCCAGCATTTT.

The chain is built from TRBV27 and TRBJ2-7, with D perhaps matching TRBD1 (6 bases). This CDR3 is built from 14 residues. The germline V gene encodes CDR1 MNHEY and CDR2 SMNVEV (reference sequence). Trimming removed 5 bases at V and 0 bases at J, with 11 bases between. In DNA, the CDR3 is TGTGCCAGCAGTCTAAGGACAGCCTCCTACGAGCAGTACTTC. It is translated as CASSLRTASYEQYF.